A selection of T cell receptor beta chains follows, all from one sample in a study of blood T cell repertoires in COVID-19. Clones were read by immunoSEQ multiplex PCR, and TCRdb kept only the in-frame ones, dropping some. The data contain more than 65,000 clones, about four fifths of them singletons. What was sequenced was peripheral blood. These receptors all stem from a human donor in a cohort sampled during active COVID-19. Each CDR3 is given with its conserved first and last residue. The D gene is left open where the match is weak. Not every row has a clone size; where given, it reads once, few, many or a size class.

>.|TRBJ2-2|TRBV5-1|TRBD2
CASSLSGAYTGELFF
TGCGCCAGCAGCTTAAGCGGGGCCTACACCGGGGAGCTGTTTTTT
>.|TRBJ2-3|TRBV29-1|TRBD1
CSVENRGKSDTQYF
TGCAGCGTTGAAAACAGGGGAAAGTCAGATACGCAGTATTTT
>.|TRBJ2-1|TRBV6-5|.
CASSSPGSSYNEQFF
TGTGCCAGCAGTTCCCCAGGAAGCTCCTACAATGAGCAGTTCTTC
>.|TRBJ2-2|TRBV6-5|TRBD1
CASRRQGAWTGELFF
TGTGCCAGCAGGCGACAGGGGGCATGGACCGGGGAGCTGTTTTTT
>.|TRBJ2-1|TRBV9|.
CASSVGPQGRNEQFF
TGTGCCAGCAGCGTAGGTCCGCAGGGGAGAAATGAGCAGTTCTTC
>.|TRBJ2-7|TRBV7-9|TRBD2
CASSLGLEGLASYEQYF
TGTGCCAGCAGCTTGGGTCTCGAGGGACTAGCTTCCTACGAGCAGTACTTC
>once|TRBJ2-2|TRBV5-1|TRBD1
CASSTDRGGTGELFF
TGCGCCAGCAGCACGGACAGGGGGGGCACCGGGGAGCTGTTTTTT
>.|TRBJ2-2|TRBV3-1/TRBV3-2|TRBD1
CATSGTGDTGELFF
TGTGCCACCAGTGGGACAGGGGACACCGGGGAGCTGTTTTTT
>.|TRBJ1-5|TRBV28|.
CASSLVRDQPQHF
TGTGCCAGCAGTTTAGTCAGGGATCAGCCCCAGCATTTT
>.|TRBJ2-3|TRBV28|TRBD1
CASSLWTGSSTDTQYF
TGTGCCAGCAGCCTATGGACAGGATCTAGCACAGATACGCAGTATTTT
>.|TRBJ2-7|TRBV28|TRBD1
CASRRTGGPLYEQYF
TGTGCCAGCAGACGCACAGGGGGCCCTCTCTACGAGCAGTACTTC
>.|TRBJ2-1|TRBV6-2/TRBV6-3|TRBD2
CASSHGLAGAYEQFF
TGTGCCAGCAGTCACGGACTAGCGGGGGCCTATGAGCAGTTCTTC
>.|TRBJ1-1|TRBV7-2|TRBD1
CASSSGQGAITEAFF
TGTGCCAGCAGCTCCGGACAGGGGGCCATCACTGAAGCTTTCTTT
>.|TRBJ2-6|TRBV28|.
CASRRTMRGSSGANVLTF
TGTGCCAGCAGAAGGACTATGAGGGGTAGCTCTGGGGCCAACGTCCTGACTTTC
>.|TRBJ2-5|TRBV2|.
CASTLGGASQETQYF
TGTGCCAGCACTCTGGGGGGGGCAAGCCAAGAGACCCAGTACTTC
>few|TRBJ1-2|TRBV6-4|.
CASSALLTGIDGYTF
TGTGCCAGCAGTGCCCTCCTAACGGGAATAGATGGCTACACCTTC
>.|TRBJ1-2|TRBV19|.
CASSITPGRGNYGYTF
TGTGCCAGTAGTATAACTCCAGGGCGAGGAAACTATGGCTACACCTTC
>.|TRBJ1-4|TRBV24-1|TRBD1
CATRGTGPHEKLFF
TGTGCCACCAGGGGGACAGGGCCCCATGAAAAACTGTTTTTT
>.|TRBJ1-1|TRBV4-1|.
CASRRSPNTEAFF
TGCGCCAGCAGGCGGTCGCCGAACACTGAAGCTTTCTTT
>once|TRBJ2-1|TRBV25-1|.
CASSEDGFPYNEQFF
TGTGCCAGCAGTGAAGATGGCTTCCCCTACAATGAGCAGTTCTTC
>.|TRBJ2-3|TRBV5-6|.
CASGGGGDTQYF
TGTGCCAGCGGGGGAGGGGGAGATACGCAGTATTTT
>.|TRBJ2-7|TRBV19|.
CASSPGLVSYEQYF
TGTGCCAGTAGTCCTGGACTGGTATCCTACGAGCAGTACTTC
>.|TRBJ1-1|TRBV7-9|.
CASTRGGNTEAFF
TGTGCCAGCACCCGGGGGGGGAACACTGAAGCTTTCTTT
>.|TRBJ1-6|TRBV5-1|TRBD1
CASSLVAGGLLSSYNSPLHF
TGCGCCAGCAGCTTGGTAGCAGGGGGCTTATTGAGCTCCTATAATTCACCCCTCCACTTT
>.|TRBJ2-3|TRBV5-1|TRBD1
CASSPPGTGSTDTQYF
TGCGCCAGCAGCCCGCCCGGGACAGGGTCGACAGATACGCAGTATTTT
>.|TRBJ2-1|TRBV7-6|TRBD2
CASSLVSSGGHEQFF
TGTGCCAGCAGCTTAGTTTCTAGCGGGGGGCATGAGCAGTTCTTC
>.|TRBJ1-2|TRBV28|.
CASSSPPTGLSNYGYTF
TGTGCCAGCAGTTCACCCCCGACAGGCCTATCTAACTATGGCTACACCTTC
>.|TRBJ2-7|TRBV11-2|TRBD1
CASSWTGQSSYEQYF
TGTGCCAGCAGCTGGACAGGCCAGAGCTCCTACGAGCAGTACTTC
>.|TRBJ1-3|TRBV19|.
CASTRGGSGNTIYF
TGTGCCAGTACGAGGGGAGGCTCTGGAAACACCATATATTTT
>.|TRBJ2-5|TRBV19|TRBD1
CASRTGTLGTQYF
TGTGCCAGTAGGACAGGGACCTTAGGGACCCAGTACTTC
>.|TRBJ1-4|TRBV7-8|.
CASSLAGADGKLFF
TGTGCCAGCAGCTTAGCGGGGGCGGACGGAAAACTGTTTTTT
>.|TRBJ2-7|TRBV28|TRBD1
CASHSGQLYEQYF
TGTGCCAGTCACTCGGGACAGCTCTACGAGCAGTACTTC
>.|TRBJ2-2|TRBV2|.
CASSINRATGELFF
TGTGCCAGCAGTATAAACAGGGCCACCGGGGAGCTGTTTTTT
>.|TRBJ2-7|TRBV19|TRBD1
CASSVGTGWSDEQYF
TGTGCCAGTAGTGTCGGGACAGGGTGGTCGGATGAGCAGTACTTC
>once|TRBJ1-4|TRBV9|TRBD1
CASSAGDSRKLFF
TGTGCCAGCAGCGCGGGGGACAGCCGGAAACTGTTTTTT
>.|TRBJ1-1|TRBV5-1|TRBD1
CASSSAQGAWTEAFF
TGCGCCAGCAGCTCGGCGCAGGGGGCTTGGACTGAAGCTTTCTTT
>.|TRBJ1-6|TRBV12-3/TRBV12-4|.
CASSRVDKPLHF
TGTGCCAGCAGTCGGGTGGATAAGCCCCTCCACTTT
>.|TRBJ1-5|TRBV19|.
CASSPINQPQHF
TGTGCCAGTTCCCCCATCAATCAGCCCCAGCATTTT
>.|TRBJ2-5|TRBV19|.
CASSIWERKETQYF
TGTGCCAGTAGTATATGGGAGAGAAAAGAGACCCAGTACTTC
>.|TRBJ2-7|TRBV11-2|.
CASSLRGNHYEQYF
TGTGCCAGCAGCTTACGCGGAAACCACTACGAGCAGTACTTC
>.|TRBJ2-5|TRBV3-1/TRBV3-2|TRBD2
CASSQEGTSGKTQETQYF
TGTGCCAGCAGCCAAGAGGGGACTAGCGGGAAGACCCAAGAGACCCAGTACTTC
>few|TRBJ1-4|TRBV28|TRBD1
CASTAPGQGSEKLFF
TGTGCCAGCACCGCCCCGGGACAGGGTAGTGAAAAACTGTTTTTT
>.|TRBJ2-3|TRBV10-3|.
CAISKSGDTQYF
TGTGCCATCAGTAAGAGCGGAGATACGCAGTATTTT
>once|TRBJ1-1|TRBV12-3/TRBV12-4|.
CASSPRATGAFF
TGTGCCAGCAGTCCTCGGGCCACGGGGGCTTTCTTT
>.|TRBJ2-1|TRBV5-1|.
CASSYKYNEQFF
TGCGCCAGCAGCTATAAATACAATGAGCAGTTCTTC
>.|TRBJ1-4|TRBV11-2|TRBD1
CASSLDGGGGEKLFF
TGTGCCAGCAGCTTAGATGGAGGGGGCGGGGAAAAACTGTTTTTT
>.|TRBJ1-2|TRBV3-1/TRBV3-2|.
CASSQARGGYGYTF
TGTGCCAGCAGCCAAGCTAGGGGCGGCTATGGCTACACCTTC
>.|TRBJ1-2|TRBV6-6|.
CASSYVLAANYGYTF
TGTGCCAGCAGTTATGTGCTGGCAGCTAACTATGGCTACACCTTC